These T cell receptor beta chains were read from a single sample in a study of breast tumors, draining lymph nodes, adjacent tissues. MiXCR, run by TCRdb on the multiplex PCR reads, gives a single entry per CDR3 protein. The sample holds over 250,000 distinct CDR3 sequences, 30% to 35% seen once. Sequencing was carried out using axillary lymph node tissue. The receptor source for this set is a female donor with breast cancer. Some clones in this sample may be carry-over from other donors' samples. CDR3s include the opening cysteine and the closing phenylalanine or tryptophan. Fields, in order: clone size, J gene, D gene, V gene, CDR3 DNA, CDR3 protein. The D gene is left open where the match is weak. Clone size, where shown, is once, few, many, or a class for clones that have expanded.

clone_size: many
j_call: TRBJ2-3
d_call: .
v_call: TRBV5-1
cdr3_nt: TGCGCCAGCAGCTTGGATCGGGAGTTTAGTACGCAGTATTTT
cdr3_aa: CASSLDREFSTQYF

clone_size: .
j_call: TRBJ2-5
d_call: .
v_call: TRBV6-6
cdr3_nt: TGTGCCAGCAGTCACTCGGCAGGAGGCCAAGAGACCCAGTACTTC
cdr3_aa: CASSHSAGGQETQYF

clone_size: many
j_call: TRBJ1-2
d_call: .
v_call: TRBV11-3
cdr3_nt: TGTGCCAGCAGCTTATCGACGGTCATTTTTTGGCCCATATATGGCTACACCTTC
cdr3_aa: CASSLSTVIFWPIYGYTF

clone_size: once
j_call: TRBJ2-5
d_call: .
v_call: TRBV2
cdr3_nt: TGTGCCAGCAGTTCCATTTCGGGCAAAGAGACCCAGTACTTC
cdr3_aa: CASSSISGKETQYF

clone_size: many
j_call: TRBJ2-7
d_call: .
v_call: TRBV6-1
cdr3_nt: TGTGCCAGCAGTCAAGCAGACAGATACTACGAGCAGTACTTC
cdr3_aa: CASSQADRYYEQYF

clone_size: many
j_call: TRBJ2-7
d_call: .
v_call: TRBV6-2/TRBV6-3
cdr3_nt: TGTGCCAGCAGTTACCACTTGGAGCAGTACTTC
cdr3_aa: CASSYHLEQYF

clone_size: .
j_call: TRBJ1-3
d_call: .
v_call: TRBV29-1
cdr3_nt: TGCAGCGTTGGTCAGGGGATAGGTTCCGGAAACACCATATATTTT
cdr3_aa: CSVGQGIGSGNTIYF

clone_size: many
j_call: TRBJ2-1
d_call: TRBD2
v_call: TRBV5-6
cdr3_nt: TGTGCCAGCAGCTTGATGGGGGAGGGCTACAATGAGCAGTTCTTC
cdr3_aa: CASSLMGEGYNEQFF

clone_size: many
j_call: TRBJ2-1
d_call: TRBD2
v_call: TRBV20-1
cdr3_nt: TGCAGTGCTAGAGTTGCCGCTAGCGGGAGGAGCTCCTACAATGAGCAGTTCTTC
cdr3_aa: CSARVAASGRSSYNEQFF

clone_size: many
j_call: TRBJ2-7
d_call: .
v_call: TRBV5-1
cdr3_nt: TGCGCCAGCAGCCCACGACAGTCCTTACTCTCCTACGAGCAGTACTTC
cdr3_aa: CASSPRQSLLSYEQYF

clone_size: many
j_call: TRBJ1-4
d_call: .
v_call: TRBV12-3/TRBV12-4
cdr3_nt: TGTGCCAGCAGTTTAGGGACAGCGAATGAAAAACTGTTTTTT
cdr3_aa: CASSLGTANEKLFF

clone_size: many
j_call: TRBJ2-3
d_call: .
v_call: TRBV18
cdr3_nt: TGTGCCAGCAGCCCCCGGACAGATACGCAGTATTTT
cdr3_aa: CASSPRTDTQYF

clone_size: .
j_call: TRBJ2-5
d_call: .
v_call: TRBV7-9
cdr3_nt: TGTGCCAGCAGCCCCGCGGTAAGGGGAACACAAGAGACCCAGTACTTC
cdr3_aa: CASSPAVRGTQETQYF

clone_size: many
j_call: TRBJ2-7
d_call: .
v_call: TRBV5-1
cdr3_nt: TGCGCCAGCAGCTTGGCCGGTGACCACTACGAGCAGTACTTC
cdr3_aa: CASSLAGDHYEQYF

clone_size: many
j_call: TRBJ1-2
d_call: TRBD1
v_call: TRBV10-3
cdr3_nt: TGTGCCATCAGTGGGGGACAGAGTCGCAACTATGGCTACACCTTC
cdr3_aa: CAISGGQSRNYGYTF